Shown below are 27 T cell receptor beta chains from a single sample sequenced in a study of cytomegalovirus exposure and HLA in healthy donors. The PCR employed 60 Vbeta primers together with 13 Jbeta primers. Assay used: immunoSEQ multiplex PCR; TCRdb lists only in-frame clones, some missing. Of roughly 250,000 clones listed, approximately 84% were seen once; the top ten hold roughly 2%. The sample was PBMCs. These receptors all come from a woman aged 40 to 50 in good health and CMV-seropositive.

The rearrangement links TRBV7-9 to TRBJ1-2; no definite D call. V lost 5 bases and J 4 bases, leaving 11 bases between the germline ends. The CDR3 extends over 13 amino acids. The germline gives CDR1 SEHNR, CDR2 FQNEAQ (reference sequence). The CDR3 sequence: CASSPAGSYGYTF. DNA for the CDR3: TGTGCCAGCAGCCCAGCAGGAAGCTATGGCTACACCTTC.

Written as DNA, the CDR3 is TGTGCCAGCAGTTCCTCTGGACTAGCGGGAGGGGTGGAGACCCAGTACTTC. This encodes CASSSSGLAGGVETQYF. This sequence joins TRBV27 and TRBJ2-5, with 15 nucleotides matching TRBD2. The V gene end was trimmed by 4 bases and the J gene end by 5 bases; junction bases not matched to a gene: 8. This CDR3 has 17 amino acids. The germline gives CDR1 MNHEY, CDR2 SMNVEV (reference sequence).

This clone was seen more than once but under ten times. At one boundary the junction diverges from the germline segment, which might be a read error. V usage is TRBV6-5 and J usage is TRBJ2-1; 12 bases line up with TRBD2. Germline V gene lookup returns CDR1 MNHEY and CDR2 SVGAGI. The CDR3 totals 15 residues. CDR3 DNA sequence: TGTGCCAGCACTTACAGGGGACTAGCGGGCAATGAGCAGTTCTTC. Translated: CASTYRGLAGNEQFF.

Only a few counts were recorded for this clone. The V call is TRBV7-9, the J call TRBJ2-1; 9 nucleotides align to TRBD2. The J segment lost 8 bases and the V segment lost 2 bases, leaving 10 bases of the junction unmatched. Germline V gene sequence: CDR1 SEHNR, CDR2 FQNEAQ (reference sequence). This CDR3 region has 16 residues. The CDR3 coding sequence is TGTGCCAGCAGCTTAATCGGCGGGAGGGCCCAGTATGAGCAGTTCTTC. Encoded protein: CASSLIGGRAQYEQFF.

The chain couples TRBV19 to TRBJ1-5; 7 bases are shared with TRBD1. There are 16 residues in the CDR3. The germline gives CDR1 LNHDA, CDR2 SQIVND (reference sequence). Trimming took 5 bases from V and 4 from J; bases not matched to a gene: 11. The CDR3 region has the DNA TGTGCCAGTAGTCTAAGCCCGCCGGGACAGAATCAGCCCCAGCATTTT. It specifies CASSLSPPGQNQPQHF. Full variable domain (rest looked up from reference TRBV19 and TRBJ1-5): DGGITQSPKYLFRKEGQNVTLSCEQNLNHDAMYWYRQDPGQGLRLIYYSQIVNDFQKGDIAEGYSVSREKKESFPLTVTSAQKNPTAFYLCASSLSPPGQNQPQHFGDGTRLSIL.

This clone was seen once. This chain connects TRBV30 to TRBJ2-3, with D possibly matching TRBD2 (6 bases). This CDR3 spans 14 amino acids. The V gene's germline CDR1 is GTSNPN and CDR2 SVGIG (reference sequence). V dropped 3 bases and J dropped 4 bases, with 14 bases sitting between them. The CDR3 region is CAWRGGSIADTQYF. CDR3 nucleotides: TGTGCCTGGAGGGGGGGTAGTATCGCAGATACGCAGTATTTT. The full variable domain, rest sourced from reference TRBV30 and TRBJ2-3, is SQTIHQWPATLVQPVGSPLSLECTVEGTSNPNLYWYRQAAGRGLQLLFYSVGIGQISSEVPQNLSASRPQDRQFILSSKKLLLSDSGFYLCAWRGGSIADTQYFGPGTRLTVL.

The rearrangement joins TRBV5-1 to TRBJ2-1; TRBD1 is a possible D gene (5 bases). Between the trimmed V and J ends, which lost 0 bases and 7 bases, there was a span of 14 bases. The CDR3 is made up of 15 amino acids. Per germline, CDR1 SGHRS and CDR2 YFSETQ. DNA for the CDR3: TGCGCCAGCAGCTTGGATATCTTTGGGGCTAATGAGCAGTTCTTC. This codes for CASSLDIFGANEQFF. Full variable domain (outside the CDR3, taken from reference TRBV5-1 and TRBJ2-1): KAGVTQTPRYLIKTRGQQVTLSCSPISGHRSVSWYQQTPGQGLQFLFEYFSETQRNKGNFPGRFSGRQFSNSRSEMNVSTLELGDSALYLCASSLDIFGANEQFFGPGTRLTVL.

As DNA, the CDR3 is TGTGCCAGCAGCTTGGGGCTAGCGGGAGTAGCGTCCGGGGAGCTGTTTTTT. It codes for CASSLGLAGVASGELFF. The chain employs TRBV7-9 and TRBJ2-2; 10 nucleotides agree with TRBD2. From germline, CDR1 is SEHNR and CDR2 FQNEAQ (reference sequence). The CDR3 totals 17 residues. The ends lost 3 bases at V and 6 bases at J; junction bases unmatched: 10.

The rearrangement links TRBV11-2 to TRBJ2-7; 7 bases line up with TRBD2. V trimming: 1 base; J trimming: 4 bases; junction bases outside the gene matches: 7. The CDR3 consists of 15 residues. Per the germline V gene, CDR1 is SGHAT and CDR2 is FQNNGV. CDR3 region: CASSLGRGGRYEQYF. DNA for the CDR3: TGTGCCAGCAGCTTAGGGAGGGGCGGGAGATACGAGCAGTACTTC.

This rearrangement joins TRBV9 to TRBJ2-5; D possibly corresponds to TRBD2 (5 bases). This CDR3 has 13 residues. V lost 1 base to trimming and J lost 1 base, with 5 bases between them. The germline V gene has CDR1 SGDLS and CDR2 YYNGEE. The CDR3 nucleotides are TGTGCCAGCAGCGTACGGGGCCAAGAGACCCAGTACTTC. The encoded protein is CASSVRGQETQYF.

V gene TRBV6-1 combines with J gene TRBJ2-3, with TRBD1 matching 7 bases. This CDR3 contains 16 residues. V was pared by 2 bases and J by 0 bases, with 5 bases of the junction left unmatched. The germline V gene has CDR1 MNHNS and CDR2 SASEGT. The DNA for the CDR3 is TGTGCCAGCAGTGAAATCCCGGGACAGAGCACAGATACGCAGTATTTT. Encoded protein: CASSEIPGQSTDTQYF.

The chain uses TRBV7-9 and TRBJ1-5; TRBD1 might be the D (5 bases). V lost 1 base to trimming and J lost 3 bases, with 10 bases between them. There are 15 residues in the CDR3. CDR1 is SEHNR and CDR2 is FQNEAQ in the germline V gene (reference sequence). The CDR3 is CASSLGGGNNQPQHF. CDR3 in DNA: TGTGCCAGCAGCTTAGGGGGGGGTAACAATCAGCCCCAGCATTTT.

This rearrangement joins TRBV9 to TRBJ2-7, with a weak D call TRBD2 (6 bases). In germline, CDR1 is SGDLS, CDR2 YYNGEE. The CDR3 sequence is 14 residues long. V gave up 4 bases and J gave up 0 bases, with 11 bases separating them. In DNA, the CDR3 is TGTGCCAGCAGCCCCCGGACTACCTCCTACGAGCAGTACTTC. Translating it yields CASSPRTTSYEQYF.

The chain recombines TRBV14 with TRBJ1-6; weak D call: TRBD1 (6 bases). The length of the CDR3 is 17 residues. The germline V gene has CDR1 SGHDN and CDR2 FVKESK. V lost 0 bases, J lost 2 bases, and 11 bases lay in between. DNA of the CDR3: TGTGCCAGCAGCCAAGATTCACAGGGCCCCTATAATTCACCCCTCCACTTT. It codes for CASSQDSQGPYNSPLHF.

The CDR3 region is CASSLTTSGIVETQYF. Written as DNA, the CDR3 is TGTGCCAGCAGCTTGACCACTAGCGGGATAGTAGAGACCCAGTACTTC. The genes are TRBV11-3 and TRBJ2-5; 10 nucleotides match TRBD2. Germline V gives CDR1 SGHNT, CDR2 YENEEA. The CDR3 consists of 16 residues. Germline trimming cut 3 bases from V and 4 bases from J; bases unmatched to any gene: 8.

The V and J genes are TRBV5-1 and TRBJ2-7; D is perhaps TRBD2 (6 bases). Germline assignment: CDR1 SGHRS and CDR2 YFSETQ. The CDR3 sequence is 13 residues long. V dropped 5 bases and J dropped 4 bases, with 13 bases sitting between them. This CDR3 reads CASRSGLLYEQYF. In nucleotides, the CDR3 is TGCGCCAGCAGATCGGGACTGCTATACGAGCAGTACTTC.

J is TRBJ1-2 and V is TRBV6-5; perhaps TRBD1 as D (5 bases). This CDR3 comprises 15 residues. Trimming took off 2 bases at V and 7 bases at J, with 17 bases between the two ends. In germline, CDR1 is MNHEY, CDR2 SVGAGI. In DNA, the CDR3 is TGTGCCAGCAGTTACCGCCCCAATTCCGGGGGTGGCTACACCTTC. It translates to CASSYRPNSGGGYTF.

This sequence joins TRBV28 and TRBJ2-1; tentative D call: TRBD2 (5 bases). The germline V and J ends were trimmed by 7 bases and 0 bases, with 25 bases remaining between them. CDR3 length equals 19 residues. In germline, CDR1 is MDHEN, CDR2 SYDVKM. CDR3 sequence (DNA): TGTGCCAGCATCCCCCTGAGGGCCTCTGGCCGACGCTCCTACAATGAGCAGTTCTTC. It codes for CASIPLRASGRRSYNEQFF.

The chain combines TRBV28 with TRBJ2-7, with no clear D. V was clipped by 4 bases and J by 2 bases, with 15 bases between them. The CDR3 is 15 residues long. CDR1 is MDHEN and CDR2 is SYDVKM in the germline V gene. CDR3 DNA: TGTGCCAGCAGTTCCTTTAGAGACACCGCCTACGAGCAGTACTTC. It specifies CASSSFRDTAYEQYF.

The V gene is TRBV4-2, the J gene TRBJ2-2; 12 bases agree with TRBD2. V trimming: 1 base; J trimming: 7 bases; junction bases outside the gene matches: 7. The CDR3 spans 17 residues. Germline values: CDR1 LGHNA, CDR2 YNFKEQ. CDR3 loop: CASSQGGLAGKDGELFF. CDR3 nucleotides: TGTGCCAGCAGCCAAGGGGGACTAGCGGGTAAGGACGGGGAGCTGTTTTTT.

The V and J genes are TRBV7-6 and TRBJ1-1, with TRBD1 matching 9 bases. This CDR3 is built from 15 residues. V was clipped by 1 base and J by 0 bases; unmatched bases: 0. Germline values: CDR1 SGHVS, CDR2 FNYEAQ. The CDR3 DNA sequence: TGTGCCAGCAGCTTAGGGACAGGGGTGAACACTGAAGCTTTCTTT. The encoded protein is CASSLGTGVNTEAFF. The whole variable domain, filled in from reference TRBV7-6 and TRBJ1-1, reads GAGVSQSPRYKVTKRGQDVALRCDPISGHVSLYWYRQALGQGPEFLTYFNYEAQQDKSGLPNDRFSAERPEGSISTLTIQRTEQRDSAMYRCASSLGTGVNTEAFFGQGTRLTVV.

The chain joins TRBV12-2 to TRBJ2-3; the table names TRBD2, a call not compared with the DNA. TRBV12-2 is marked as a pseudogene. There are 14 residues in the CDR3. The CDR3 is CASRGTSVTDTQYF. CDR3 nucleotide sequence: TGTGCAAGTCGCGGGACTAGCGTTACAGATACGCAGTATTTT.

V is TRBV21-1 and J is TRBJ2-2; TRBD2, the D gene given by the table, was not confirmed from the DNA. TRBV21-1 is recorded as a pseudogene. The CDR3 consists of 16 residues. The chain's CDR3 is CASGRGAGRWTGELFF. In nucleotides, the CDR3 is TGTGCCAGCGGGAGGGGGGCAGGGAGATGGACCGGGGAGCTGTTTTTT.

The genes are TRBV18 and TRBJ2-1; perhaps TRBD2 as D (6 bases). V was cut by 3 bases and J by 3 bases, with 12 bases left in between. The CDR3 totals 15 residues. CDR1 KGHSH and CDR2 LQKENI come from the germline V gene. CDR3 in amino acids: CASSPERVFYNEQFF. The CDR3 DNA is TGTGCCAGCTCACCCGAGCGGGTCTTCTACAATGAGCAGTTCTTC.

The chain uses TRBV28 and TRBJ2-5, with 9 bases aligning to TRBD1. V shed 6 bases, J shed 2 bases, and the junction held 1 base outside the gene matches. The CDR3 consists of 13 residues. The germline V gene has CDR1 MDHEN and CDR2 SYDVKM. For the CDR3, the DNA is TGTGCCAGCAGGGACAGGGGACAAGAGACCCAGTACTTC. This encodes CASRDRGQETQYF.

The chain has TRBV11-2 and TRBJ2-5; 7 bases map to TRBD2. This CDR3 has 17 amino acids. The junction had 9 bases not matched to a gene; V was cut back by 0 bases and J by 2 bases. The germline V gene encodes CDR1 SGHAT and CDR2 FQNNGV. The CDR3 sequence: CASSLDMRGREQETQYF. The DNA of the CDR3 is TGTGCCAGCAGCTTAGACATGCGCGGGAGAGAACAAGAGACCCAGTACTTC.

This chain uses TRBV5-6 with TRBJ1-6; D is perhaps TRBD1 (6 bases). The length of the CDR3 is 15 residues. Between the trimmed V and J ends, which lost 4 bases and 7 bases, there was a span of 15 bases. Germline assignment: CDR1 SGHDT and CDR2 YYEEEE. In nucleotides, the CDR3 is TGTGCCAGCAGCAGGGGACAACCTTCAAATTCACCCCTCCACTTT. Translation gives CASSRGQPSNSPLHF.